The clone carrying this T cell receptor (beta chain) appeared once. Assay used: immunoSEQ multiplex PCR; TCRdb lists only in-frame clones, some missing. Of fewer than 25,000 clones in the sample, about 87% are singletons; the top ten hold approximately 26%. The data originate from a study of preoperative IRX-2 immunotherapy in early breast cancer. CDR1 SGHTA and CDR2 FQGNSA come from the germline V gene. The V end lost 3 bases, the J end lost 11 bases, and 8 bases lay between the germline ends. This CDR3 has 11 residues. Treatment of the sample: preoperative locoregional IRX-2 cytokine immunotherapy. Samples came from a phase Ib trial of preoperative locoregional IRX-2 cytokine immunotherapy.

The TCR comes from a human donor with breast cancer. This specimen was tumor tissue, taken after IRX-2 immunotherapy. The V call is TRBV7-2, the J call TRBJ2-4; D remains ambiguous. The CDR3 region is CASSFRNVQYF. The CDR3 DNA is TGTGCCAGCAGCTTCCGGAACGTTCAGTACTTC.